The T cell receptor (beta chain) described here comes from a study of blood T cell repertoires in COVID-19 (dated by TCRdb to the early 2020s). Turning to the overall study: Samples covering the acute and convalescent phases of COVID-19 were provided by collaborators in the United States, Italy and Spain. The material from the prospective study consisted of cDNA or gDNA derived from T cells, B-cell-depleted T cells, or PBMCs. Subjects who had been exposed to COVID-19, were actively infected with it, or had recovered from it provided the deeply sampled blood TCRbeta repertoires that made up the dataset. The repertoires were released in a freely available public database intended as a resource for research on the immune response to SARS-CoV-2. Samples came from the ongoing ImmuneRACE study (first 160 participants) plus 1,254 subjects from 6 global collaborators. Sample metadata almost always included a de-identified subject ID, COVID-19 status, age in years and sex. Where available, HLA class I and class II types were obtained from metadata supplied by the sample provider rather than from assay-based typing. What the authors observed across the whole study: The amount of clinical and demographic metadata varied by source and participant and was provided uncurated.

A word on this clone: Its antigen has not been determined. Base qualities are not provided; no much larger clone lies one nucleotide away.

TCRbeta CDR3 regions were amplified from genomic DNA by means of the immunoSEQ Assay, a bias-controlled multiplex PCR. The source study handled its data this way. The number of nucleated cells in each sample was estimated from the amplification of reference gene primers within the assay. Sequence reads were collapsed and filtered to measure the absolute abundance of every unique TCRbeta CDR3 rearrangement. For each sample, productive Simpson clonality was calculated by taking the square root of Simpson's diversity index across productive rearrangements. TCRdb retrieved this table from immuneACCESS and kept in-frame rearrangements only. Not all clones are present; in checked studies, unresolved V genes account for under half, and no reason is known for the remainder. The V and J calls and clone size were taken over from that table, and D and trimming were inferred from the DNA. The sample table shows some 140,000 clones, and 70% to 80% are seen once. The ten largest make up around 4% of the sample.

Collaborating institutions collected whole blood in K2EDTA tubes following their own protocols. For TCRbeta analysis, collaborators shipped samples as frozen whole blood, isolated PBMCs, or DNA extracted from either of those sample types. The sequenced sample consisted of peripheral blood. This TCR was recovered from a man aged 60 to 69 with acute or convalescent COVID-19.

The bases are TGTGCCAGCAGCTTACAGGCGGGACAGGGGTCTCATGAGCAGTTCTTC. Its protein is CASSLQAGQGSHEQFF. The V and J segments used are TRBV11-1 and TRBJ2-1; 10 nucleotides in the junction match TRBD1. The CDR3, cysteine through phenylalanine, is 16 amino acids long. Solely the CDR3 DNA is kept, with 48 bases framed from the first base. For CDR1 and CDR2, the germline V gene (reference sequence) lists SGHAT and FQDESV. From V the trimming removes 2 bases and from J it removes 8 bases, while the gene matches leave 9 bases of the junction unaccounted for. Here the CDR3 is joined to the reference TRBV11-1 and TRBJ2-1 genes, and the full variable domain is: EAEVAQSPRYKITEKSQAVAFWCDPISGHATLYWYRQILGQGPELLVQFQDESVVDDSQLPKDRFSAERLKGVDSTLKIQPAELGDSAMYLCASSLQAGQGSHEQFFGPGTRLTVL.